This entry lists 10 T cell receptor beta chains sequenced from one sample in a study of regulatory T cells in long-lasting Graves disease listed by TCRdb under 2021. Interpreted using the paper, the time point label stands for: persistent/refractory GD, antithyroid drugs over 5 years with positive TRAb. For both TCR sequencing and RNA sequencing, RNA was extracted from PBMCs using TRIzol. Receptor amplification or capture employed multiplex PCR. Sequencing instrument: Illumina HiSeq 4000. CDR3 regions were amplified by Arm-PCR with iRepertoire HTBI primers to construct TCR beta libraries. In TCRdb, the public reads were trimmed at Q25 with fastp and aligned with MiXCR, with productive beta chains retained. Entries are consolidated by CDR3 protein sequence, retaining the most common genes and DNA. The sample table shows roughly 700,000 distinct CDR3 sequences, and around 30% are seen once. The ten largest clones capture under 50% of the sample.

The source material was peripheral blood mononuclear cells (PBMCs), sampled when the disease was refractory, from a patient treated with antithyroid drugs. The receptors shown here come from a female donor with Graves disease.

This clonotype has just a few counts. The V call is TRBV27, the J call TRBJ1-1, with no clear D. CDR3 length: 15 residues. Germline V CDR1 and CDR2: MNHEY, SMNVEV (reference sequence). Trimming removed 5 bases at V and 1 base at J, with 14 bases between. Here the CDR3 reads CASSLGTLGNTEAFF. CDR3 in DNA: TGTGCCAGCAGTCTAGGTACTCTGGGGAACACTGAAGCTTTCTTT.

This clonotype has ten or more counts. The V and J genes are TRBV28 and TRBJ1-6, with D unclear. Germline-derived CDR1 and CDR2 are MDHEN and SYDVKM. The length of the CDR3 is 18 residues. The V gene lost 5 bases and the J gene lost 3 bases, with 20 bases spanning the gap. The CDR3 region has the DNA TGTGCCAGCAGTGGGAGGAGTAAAATCTCCAACTATAATTCACCCCTCCACTTT. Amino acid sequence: CASSGRSKISNYNSPLHF.

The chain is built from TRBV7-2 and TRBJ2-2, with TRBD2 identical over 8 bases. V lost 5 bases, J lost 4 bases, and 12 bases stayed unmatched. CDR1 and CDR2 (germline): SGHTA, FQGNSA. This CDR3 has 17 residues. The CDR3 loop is CASSRVPSGSVTGELFF. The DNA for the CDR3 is TGTGCCAGCAGCCGCGTGCCGAGCGGGAGTGTCACCGGGGAGCTGTTTTTT.

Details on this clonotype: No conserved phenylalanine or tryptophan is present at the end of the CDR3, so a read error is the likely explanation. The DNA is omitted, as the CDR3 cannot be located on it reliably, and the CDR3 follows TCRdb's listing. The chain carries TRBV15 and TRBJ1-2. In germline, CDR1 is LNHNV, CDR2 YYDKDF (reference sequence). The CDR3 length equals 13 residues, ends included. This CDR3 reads CATSRDRGGTVGV.

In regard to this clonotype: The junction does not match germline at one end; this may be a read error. Here the CDR3 reads CASNPSGPTNYGYAF. In DNA form, the CDR3 reads TGCGCCAGCAATCCCTCAGGGCCCACTAACTATGGCTACGCCTTC. This chain connects TRBV5-1 to TRBJ1-2; a weak D match, TRBD1 (5 bases). This CDR3 has 15 amino acids. CDR1 is SGHRS and CDR2 is YFSETQ in the germline V gene.

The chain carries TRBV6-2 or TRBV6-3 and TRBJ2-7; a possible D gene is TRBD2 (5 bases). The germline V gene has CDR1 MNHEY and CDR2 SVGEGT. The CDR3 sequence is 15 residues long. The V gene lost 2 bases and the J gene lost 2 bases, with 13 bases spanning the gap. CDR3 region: CASSYVRSATYEQYF. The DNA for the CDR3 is TGTGCCAGCAGTTACGTTCGTAGCGCAACCTACGAGCAGTACTTC.

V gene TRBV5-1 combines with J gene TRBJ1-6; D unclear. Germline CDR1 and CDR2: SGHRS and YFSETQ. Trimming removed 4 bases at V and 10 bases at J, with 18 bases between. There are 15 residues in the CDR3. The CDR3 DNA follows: TGCGCCAGCAGCCCAATCGGGCGGGCAGAGTCACCCCTCCACTTT. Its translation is CASSPIGRAESPLHF.

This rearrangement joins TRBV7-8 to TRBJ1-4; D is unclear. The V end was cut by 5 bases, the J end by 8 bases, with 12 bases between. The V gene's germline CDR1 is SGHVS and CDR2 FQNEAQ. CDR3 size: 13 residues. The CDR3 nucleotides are TGTGCCAGCAGCAACGGGATCGGGGAAAAACTGTTTTTT. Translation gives CASSNGIGEKLFF.

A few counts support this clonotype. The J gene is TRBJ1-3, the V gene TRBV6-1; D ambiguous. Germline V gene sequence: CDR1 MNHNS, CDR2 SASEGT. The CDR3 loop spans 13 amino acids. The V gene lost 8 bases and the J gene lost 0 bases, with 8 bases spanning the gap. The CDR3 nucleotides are TGTGCCAGCGGGCCCCGCTCTGGAAACACCATATATTTT. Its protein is CASGPRSGNTIYF.

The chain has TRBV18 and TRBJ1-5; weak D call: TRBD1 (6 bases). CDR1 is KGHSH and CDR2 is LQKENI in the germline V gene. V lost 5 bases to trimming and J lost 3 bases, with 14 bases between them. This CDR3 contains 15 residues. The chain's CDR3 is CASSATGDHNQPQHF. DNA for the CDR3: TGTGCCAGCTCAGCGACAGGAGATCACAATCAGCCCCAGCATTTT.